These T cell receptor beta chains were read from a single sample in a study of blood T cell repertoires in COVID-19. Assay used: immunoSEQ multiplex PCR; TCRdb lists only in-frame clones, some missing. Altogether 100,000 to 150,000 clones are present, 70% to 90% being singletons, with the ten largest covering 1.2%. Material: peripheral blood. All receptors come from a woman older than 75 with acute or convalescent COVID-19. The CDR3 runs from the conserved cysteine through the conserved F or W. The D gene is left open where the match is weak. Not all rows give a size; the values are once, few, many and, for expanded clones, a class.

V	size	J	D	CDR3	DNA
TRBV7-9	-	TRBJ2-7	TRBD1	CASSPQGQGGSEQYF	TGTGCCAGCAGCCCCCAGGGACAGGGAGGGTCCGAGCAGTACTTC
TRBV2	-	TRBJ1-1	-	CASSEGVNTEAFF	TGTGCCAGCAGTGAAGGCGTGAACACTGAAGCTTTCTTT
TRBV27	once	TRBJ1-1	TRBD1	CASSLQGTATEAFF	TGTGCCAGCAGTTTACAGGGGACAGCGACTGAAGCTTTCTTT
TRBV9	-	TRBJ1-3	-	CASSVQEFSGNTIYF	TGTGCCAGCAGCGTACAAGAGTTCTCTGGAAACACCATATATTTT
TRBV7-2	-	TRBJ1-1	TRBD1	CASSRTGMNTEAFF	TGTGCCAGCAGCCGGACAGGTATGAACACTGAAGCTTTCTTT
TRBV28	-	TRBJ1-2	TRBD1	CASSSKGQSHGYTF	TGTGCCAGCAGTTCGAAGGGACAGTCGCATGGCTACACCTTC
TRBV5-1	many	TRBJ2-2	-	CASSDTGGAGELFF	TGCGCCAGCAGCGATACAGGGGGGGCCGGGGAGCTGTTTTTT
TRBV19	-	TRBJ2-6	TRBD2	CASSIRVAGGAGANVLTF	TGTGCCAGTAGTATACGGGTAGCGGGAGGTGCTGGGGCCAACGTCCTGACTTTC
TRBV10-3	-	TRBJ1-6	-	CAITQGLGNSPLHF	TGTGCCATCACTCAGGGCCTTGGAAATTCACCCCTCCACTTT
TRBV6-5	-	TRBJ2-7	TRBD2	CASSPSGSVVEQYF	TGTGCCAGCAGCCCGAGCGGGAGCGTAGTCGAGCAGTACTTC
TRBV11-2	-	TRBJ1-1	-	CASRRGPGDTEAFF	TGTGCCAGCAGAAGAGGTCCCGGGGACACTGAAGCTTTCTTT
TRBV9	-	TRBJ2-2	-	CASSVVEGTYAGELFF	TGTGCCAGCAGCGTAGTGGAAGGGACTTACGCCGGGGAGCTGTTTTTT
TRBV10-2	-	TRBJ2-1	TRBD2	CASTSPGLAGGNEQFF	TGCGCCAGCACCTCGCCGGGGCTAGCGGGAGGTAATGAGCAGTTCTTC
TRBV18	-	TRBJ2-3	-	CASSAEDTQYF	TGTGCCAGCTCAGCGGAAGATACGCAGTATTTT
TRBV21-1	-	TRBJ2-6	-	CASSTKKSLFRDRVPGANVLTF	TGTGCCAGCAGCACGAAAAAAAGTCTATTCCGGGACAGGGTACCTGGGGCCAACGTCCTGACTTTC
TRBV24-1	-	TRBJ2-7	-	CATSEGTGSGRAHEQYF	TGTGCCACCAGTGAGGGGACAGGGAGCGGGAGGGCCCACGAGCAGTACTTC
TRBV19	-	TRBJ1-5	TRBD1	CASSPYGTGGFFYQPQHF	TGTGCCAGTAGCCCATATGGGACAGGGGGTTTCTTTTATCAGCCCCAGCATTTT
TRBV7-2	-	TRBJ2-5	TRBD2	CASSPRRLAGTETQYF	TGTGCCAGCAGCCCACGTAGACTAGCGGGGACAGAGACCCAGTACTTC
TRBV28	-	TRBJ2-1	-	CASSSNNEQFF	TGTGCCAGCAGTTCCAACAATGAGCAGTTCTTC
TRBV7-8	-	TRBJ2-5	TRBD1	CASSSQDGTGGFRETQYF	TGTGCCAGCAGCTCCCAAGATGGGACAGGGGGATTTCGGGAGACCCAGTACTTC
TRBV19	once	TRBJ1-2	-	CASSGRNYGYTF	TGTGCCAGTAGTGGCAGGAACTATGGCTACACCTTC
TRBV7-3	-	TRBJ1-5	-	CASSLQGSQPQHF	TGTGCCAGCAGCTTGCAGGGTAGTCAGCCCCAGCATTTT
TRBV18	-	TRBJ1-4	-	CASSPWEALRNEKLFF	TGTGCCAGCTCACCATGGGAGGCACTCCGGAATGAAAAACTGTTTTTT
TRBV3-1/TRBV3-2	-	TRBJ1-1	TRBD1	CASSPGGTEAFF	TGTGCCAGCAGCCCAGGGGGCACTGAAGCTTTCTTT
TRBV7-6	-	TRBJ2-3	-	CASSFFRTGIATNTQYF	TGTGCCAGCAGCTTTTTCCGGACTGGGATTGCGACTAATACGCAGTATTTT
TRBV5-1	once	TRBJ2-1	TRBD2	CASSFVSGGANEQFF	TGCGCCAGCAGCTTCGTCAGCGGGGGGGCCAATGAGCAGTTCTTC
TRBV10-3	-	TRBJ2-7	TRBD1	CAISISPGTGPYEQYF	TGTGCCATCAGTATCTCTCCCGGGACAGGGCCGTACGAGCAGTACTTC
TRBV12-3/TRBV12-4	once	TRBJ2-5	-	CASSLDLETQYF	TGTGCCAGCAGTTTAGATCTTGAGACCCAGTACTTC
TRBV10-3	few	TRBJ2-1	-	CAISVRQWDEQFF	TGTGCCATCAGTGTGCGGCAGTGGGATGAGCAGTTCTTC
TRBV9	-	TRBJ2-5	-	CASSVTGETQYF	TGTGCCAGCAGCGTAACCGGGGAGACCCAGTACTTC
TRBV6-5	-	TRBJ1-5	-	CASSYTQGMNQPQHF	TGTGCCAGCAGTTACACGCAGGGTATGAATCAGCCCCAGCATTTT
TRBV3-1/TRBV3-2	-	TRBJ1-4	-	CASSQAIFPRTNEKLFF	TGTGCCAGCAGCCAAGCGATCTTCCCCAGGACTAATGAAAAACTGTTTTTT
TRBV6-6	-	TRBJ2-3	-	CASSLQGGGITDTQYF	TGTGCCAGCAGTCTACAGGGAGGGGGGATCACAGATACGCAGTATTTT
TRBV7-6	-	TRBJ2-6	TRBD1	CASSLDPGGSGANVLTF	TGTGCCAGCAGCTTAGATCCAGGGGGTTCGGGGGCCAACGTCCTGACTTTC
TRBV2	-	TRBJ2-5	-	CASRRGETQYF	TGTGCCAGCAGAAGGGGTGAGACCCAGTACTTC
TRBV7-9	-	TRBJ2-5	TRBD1	CASSQGQGRETQYF	TGTGCCAGCAGTCAAGGACAGGGAAGAGAGACCCAGTACTTC
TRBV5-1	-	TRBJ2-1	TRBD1	CASSLEGQGLNEQFF	TGCGCCAGCAGCTTGGAGGGACAGGGGCTCAATGAGCAGTTCTTC
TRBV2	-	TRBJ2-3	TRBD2	CASSQRTSGITDTQYF	TGTGCCAGCAGTCAAAGGACTAGCGGGATTACAGATACGCAGTATTTT